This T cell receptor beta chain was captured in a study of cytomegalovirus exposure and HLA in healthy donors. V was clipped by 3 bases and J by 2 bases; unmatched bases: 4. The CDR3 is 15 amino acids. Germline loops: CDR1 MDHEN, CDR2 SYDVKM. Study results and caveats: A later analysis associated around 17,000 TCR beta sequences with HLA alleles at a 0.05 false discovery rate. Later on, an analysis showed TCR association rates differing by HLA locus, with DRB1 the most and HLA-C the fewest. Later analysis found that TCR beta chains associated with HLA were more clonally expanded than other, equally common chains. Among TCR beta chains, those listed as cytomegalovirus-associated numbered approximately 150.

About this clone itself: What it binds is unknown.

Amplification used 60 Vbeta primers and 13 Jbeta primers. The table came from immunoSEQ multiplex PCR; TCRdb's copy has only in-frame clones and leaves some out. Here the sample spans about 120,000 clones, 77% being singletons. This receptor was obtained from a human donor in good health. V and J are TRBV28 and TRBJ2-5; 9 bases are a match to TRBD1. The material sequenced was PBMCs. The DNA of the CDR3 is TGTGCCAGCAGTTTGGAGGACAGGGGTCAAGAGACCCAGTACTTC. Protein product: CASSLEDRGQETQYF.